This is a list of T cell receptor beta chains from one sample in a study of PD-1 blockade in classical Hodgkin lymphoma. The data were produced by immunoSEQ multiplex PCR, yet TCRdb's version contains in-frame clones alone and is incomplete. This sample has around 150,000 clones, with 78% found just once. This specimen was peripheral blood mononuclear cells (PBMCs), taken before the second cycle of nivolumab. The receptors shown here come from a human donor with classical Hodgkin lymphoma. CDR3s include the opening cysteine and the closing phenylalanine or tryptophan. The order of the fields is D gene, V gene, CDR3 protein. The D gene is left open where the match is weak.

>TRBD2|TRBV4-1
CASSQAPGTTAETQYF
>TRBD2|TRBV19
CASTPGLAGNEQFF
>.|TRBV10-3
CAISESRGYNEQFF
>.|TRBV27
CARFISGVGELFF
>.|TRBV2
CASRRRNSPLHF
>.|TRBV10-3
CAISPLAGPYNEQFF
>.|TRBV2
CASSHLRQNGYTF
>TRBD2|TRBV18
CASSPPGLAGGPGEQFF
>TRBD1|TRBV28
CASSLGDRSNQPQHF
>.|TRBV5-5
CASSLRVTASINQPQHF
>.|TRBV6-5
CASSPRARLGETQYF
>TRBD1|TRBV4-2
CASSPPGQNSYEQYF
>TRBD1|TRBV5-4
CASSGDSQETQYF
>TRBD1|TRBV9
CASSQGQGPYGYTF
>.|TRBV6-5
CASSYSGTPNTGELFF